The 4 T cell receptor beta chains given below trace back to one sample, sequenced in a study of blood T cells in healthy people across ages. It was with a sample-barcoded 5' primer and a J-beta primer mix that a second PCR of roughly 7 to 12 cycles was run. MiXCR was run by TCRdb on the 5' RACE reads, yielding one entry per CDR3 protein. Of 540,000 or so distinct CDR3 sequences listed, under 30% were seen once; the top ten hold 8.7%. The sample also formed part of further work on T cells of mothers and their children.

The sample consisted of blood. These receptor sequences come from a boy under 18 in good health.

The chain employs TRBV7-9 and TRBJ2-4; D remains unclear. The CDR3 is made up of 13 amino acids. The germline CDR1 and CDR2 sequences are SEHNR and FQNEAQ (reference sequence). Trimming cost V 0 bases and J 8 bases, with 8 bases left between them. In DNA form, the CDR3 reads TGTGCCAGCAGCTTAGCGCGCAGCGACATTCAGTACTTC. It specifies CASSLARSDIQYF.

The J gene is TRBJ2-3, the V gene TRBV7-2; D not certain. Germline CDR1 and CDR2: SGHTA and FQGNSA. The CDR3 covers 11 residues. Trimming cost V 5 bases and J 7 bases, with 7 bases left between them. CDR3 in amino acids: CASSPTNTQYF. The CDR3 DNA sequence: TGTGCCAGCAGCCCCACCAATACGCAGTATTTT.

This clonotype was found a few times. The chain links TRBV3-1 to TRBJ1-6, with 8 bases aligning to TRBD1. Germline values: CDR1 LGHDT, CDR2 YNNKEL (reference sequence). The CDR3 spans 15 residues. The ends lost 1 base at V and 8 bases at J; junction bases unmatched: 4. In DNA, the CDR3 is TGTGCCAGCAGCCAAGGGGCAGGGGGCTATTCACCCCTCCACTTT. Translated: CASSQGAGGYSPLHF. Supplemented by reference TRBV3-1 and TRBJ1-6, the full variable domain reads DTAVSQTPKYLVTQMGNDKSIKCEQNLGHDTMYWYKQDSKKFLKIMFSYNNKELIINETVPNRFSPKSPDKAHLNLHINSLELGDSAVYFCASSQGAGGYSPLHFGNGTRLTVT.

The rearrangement links TRBV20-1 to TRBJ2-1; 11 bases are shared with TRBD2. The CDR3 extends over 14 amino acids. Germline V gene lookup returns CDR1 DFQATT and CDR2 SNEGSKA (reference sequence). V lost 1 base to trimming and J lost 6 bases; unmatched junction nucleotides: 2. The DNA of the CDR3 is TGCAGTGCTAGAGGTCTAGCGGGAGGCAATGAGCAGTTCTTC. Protein product: CSARGLAGGNEQFF.